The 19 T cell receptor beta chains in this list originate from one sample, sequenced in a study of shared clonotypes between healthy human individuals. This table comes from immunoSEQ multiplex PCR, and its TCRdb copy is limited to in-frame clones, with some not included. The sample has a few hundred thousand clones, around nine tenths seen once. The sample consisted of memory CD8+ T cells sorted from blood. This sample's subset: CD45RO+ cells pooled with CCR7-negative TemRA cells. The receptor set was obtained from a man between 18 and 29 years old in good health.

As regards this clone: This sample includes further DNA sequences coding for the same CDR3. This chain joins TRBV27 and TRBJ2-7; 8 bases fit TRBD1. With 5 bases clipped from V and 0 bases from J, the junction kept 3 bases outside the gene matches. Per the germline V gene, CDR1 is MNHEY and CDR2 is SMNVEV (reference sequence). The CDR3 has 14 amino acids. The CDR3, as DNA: TGTGCCAGCAGTCACAGGGGGAACTCCTACGAGCAGTACTTC. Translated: CASSHRGNSYEQYF.

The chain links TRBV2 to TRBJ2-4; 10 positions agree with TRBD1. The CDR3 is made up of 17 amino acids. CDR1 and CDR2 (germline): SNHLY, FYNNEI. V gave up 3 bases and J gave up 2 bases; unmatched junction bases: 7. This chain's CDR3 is CASSDDPGQGTKNIQYF. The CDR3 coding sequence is TGTGCCAGCAGTGATGATCCGGGACAGGGGACCAAAAACATTCAGTACTTC.

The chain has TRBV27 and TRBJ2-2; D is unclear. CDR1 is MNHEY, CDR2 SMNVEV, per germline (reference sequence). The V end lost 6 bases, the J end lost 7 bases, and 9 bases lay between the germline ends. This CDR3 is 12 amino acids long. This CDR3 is CASSPRIGELFF. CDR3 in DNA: TGTGCCAGCAGCCCACGGATCGGGGAGCTGTTTTTT.

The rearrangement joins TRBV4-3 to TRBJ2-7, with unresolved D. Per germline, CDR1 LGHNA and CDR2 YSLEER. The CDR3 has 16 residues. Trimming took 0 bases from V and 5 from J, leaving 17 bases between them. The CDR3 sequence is CASSQDGYSSWDEQYF. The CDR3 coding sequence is TGCGCCAGCAGCCAAGATGGCTATAGTTCGTGGGACGAGCAGTACTTC.

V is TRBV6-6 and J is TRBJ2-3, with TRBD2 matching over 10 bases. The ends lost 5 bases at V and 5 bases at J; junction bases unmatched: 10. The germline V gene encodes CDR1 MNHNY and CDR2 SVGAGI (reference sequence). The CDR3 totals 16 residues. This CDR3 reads CASSRKREGLGDTQYF. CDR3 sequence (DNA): TGTGCCAGCAGTAGGAAGCGGGAGGGCCTTGGAGATACGCAGTATTTT.

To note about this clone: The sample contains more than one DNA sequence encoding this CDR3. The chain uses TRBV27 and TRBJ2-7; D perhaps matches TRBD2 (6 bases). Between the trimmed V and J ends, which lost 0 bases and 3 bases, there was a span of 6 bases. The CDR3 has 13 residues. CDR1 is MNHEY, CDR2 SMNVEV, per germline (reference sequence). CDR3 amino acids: CASSLSEGYEQYF. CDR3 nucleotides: TGTGCCAGCAGTTTATCGGAGGGCTACGAGCAGTACTTC.

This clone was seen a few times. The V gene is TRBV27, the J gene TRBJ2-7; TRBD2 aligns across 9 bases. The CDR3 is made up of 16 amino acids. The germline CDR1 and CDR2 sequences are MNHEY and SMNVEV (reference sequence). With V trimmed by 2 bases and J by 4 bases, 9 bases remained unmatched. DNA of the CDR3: TGTGCCAGCAGTTTAAGGCTAGCGGGGACTTATTACGAGCAGTACTTC. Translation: CASSLRLAGTYYEQYF.

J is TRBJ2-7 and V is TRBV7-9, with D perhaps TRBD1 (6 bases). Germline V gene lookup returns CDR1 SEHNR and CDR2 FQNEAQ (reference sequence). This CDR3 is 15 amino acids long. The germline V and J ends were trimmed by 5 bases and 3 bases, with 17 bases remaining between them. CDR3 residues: CASSLTGTILYEQYF. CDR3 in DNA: TGTGCCAGCAGCCTCACCGGGACAATTCTCTACGAGCAGTACTTC. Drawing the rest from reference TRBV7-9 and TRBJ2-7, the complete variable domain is DTGVSQNPRHKITKRGQNVTFRCDPISEHNRLYWYRQTLGQGPEFLTYFQNEAQLEKSRLLSDRFSAERPKGSFSTLEIQRTEQGDSAMYLCASSLTGTILYEQYFGPGTRLTVT.

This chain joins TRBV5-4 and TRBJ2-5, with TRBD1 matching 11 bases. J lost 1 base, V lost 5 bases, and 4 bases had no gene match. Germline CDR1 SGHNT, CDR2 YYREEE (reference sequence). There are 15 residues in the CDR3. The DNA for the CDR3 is TGTGCCAGCAGACGGGACAGGGGGTTCCAAGAGACCCAGTACTTC. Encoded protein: CASRRDRGFQETQYF. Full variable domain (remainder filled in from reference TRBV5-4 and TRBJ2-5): ETGVTQSPTHLIKTRGQQVTLRCSSQSGHNTVSWYQQALGQGPQFIFQYYREEENGRGNFPPRFSGLQFPNYSSELNVNALELDDSALYLCASRRDRGFQETQYFGPGTRLLVL.

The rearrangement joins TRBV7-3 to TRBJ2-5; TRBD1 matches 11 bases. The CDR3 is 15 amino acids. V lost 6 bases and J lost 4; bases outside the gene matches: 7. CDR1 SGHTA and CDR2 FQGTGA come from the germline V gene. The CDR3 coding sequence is TGTGCCAGCAGAAGGACAGGGGGCCTCGGAGAGACCCAGTACTTC. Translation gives CASRRTGGLGETQYF.

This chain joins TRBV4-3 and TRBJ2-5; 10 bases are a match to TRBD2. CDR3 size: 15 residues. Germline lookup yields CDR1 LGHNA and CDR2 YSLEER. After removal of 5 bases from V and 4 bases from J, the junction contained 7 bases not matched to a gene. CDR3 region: CASSDGLAGVETQYF. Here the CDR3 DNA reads TGCGCCAGCAGCGACGGGCTAGCGGGAGTAGAGACCCAGTACTTC.

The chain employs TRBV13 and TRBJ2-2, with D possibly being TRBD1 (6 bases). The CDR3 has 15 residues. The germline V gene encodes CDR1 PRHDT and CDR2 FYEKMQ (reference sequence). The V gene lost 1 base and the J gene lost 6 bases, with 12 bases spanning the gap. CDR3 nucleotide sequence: TGTGCCAGCAGCTTAGAGGGGGAAGACGCCGGGGAGCTGTTTTTT. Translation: CASSLEGEDAGELFF.

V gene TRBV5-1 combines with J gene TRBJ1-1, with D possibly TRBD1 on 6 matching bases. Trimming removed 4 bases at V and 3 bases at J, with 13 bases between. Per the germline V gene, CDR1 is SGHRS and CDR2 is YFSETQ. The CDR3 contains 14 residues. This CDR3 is CASSDRQVYTEAFF. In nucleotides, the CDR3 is TGCGCCAGCAGCGATCGACAGGTATACACTGAAGCTTTCTTT.

CDR3 in amino acids: CASSLAKVAGANVLTF. CDR3 coding DNA: TGCGCCAGCAGCTTGGCCAAGGTGGCTGGGGCCAACGTCCTGACTTTC. J is TRBJ2-6 and V is TRBV5-1; D call uncertain. Trimming removed 0 bases at V and 2 bases at J, with 9 bases between. Germline V CDR1 and CDR2: SGHRS, YFSETQ. The CDR3 has 16 residues.

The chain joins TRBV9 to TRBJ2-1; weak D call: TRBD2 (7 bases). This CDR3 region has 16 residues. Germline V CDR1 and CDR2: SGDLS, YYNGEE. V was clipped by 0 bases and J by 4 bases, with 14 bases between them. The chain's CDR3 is CASSVDPGEGYNEQFF. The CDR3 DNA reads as TGTGCCAGCAGCGTAGATCCAGGGGAGGGATACAATGAGCAGTTCTTC.

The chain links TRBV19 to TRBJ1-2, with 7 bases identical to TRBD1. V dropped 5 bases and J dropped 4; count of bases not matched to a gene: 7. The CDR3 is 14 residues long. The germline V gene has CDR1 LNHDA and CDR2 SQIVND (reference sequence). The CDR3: CASSLTGVSYGYTF. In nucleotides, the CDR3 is TGTGCCAGTAGTCTAACAGGGGTTTCCTATGGCTACACCTTC.

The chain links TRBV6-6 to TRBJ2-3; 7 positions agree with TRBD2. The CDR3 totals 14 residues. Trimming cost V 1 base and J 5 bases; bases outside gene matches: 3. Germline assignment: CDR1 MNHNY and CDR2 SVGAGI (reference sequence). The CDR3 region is CASSYWGGVDTQYF. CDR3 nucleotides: TGTGCCAGCAGTTACTGGGGGGGGGTAGATACGCAGTATTTT.

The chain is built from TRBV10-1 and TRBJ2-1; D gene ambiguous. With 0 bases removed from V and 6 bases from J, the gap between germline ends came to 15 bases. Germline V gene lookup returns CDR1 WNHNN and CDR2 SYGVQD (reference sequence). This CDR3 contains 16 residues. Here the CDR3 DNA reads TGCGCCAGCAGTGAGTCGTTCGGCGGTCTTTCCAATGAGCAGTTCTTC. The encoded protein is CASSESFGGLSNEQFF.

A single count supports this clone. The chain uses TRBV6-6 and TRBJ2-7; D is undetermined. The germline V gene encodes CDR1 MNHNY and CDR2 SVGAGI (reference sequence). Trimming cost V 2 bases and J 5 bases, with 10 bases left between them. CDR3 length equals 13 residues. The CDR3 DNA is TGTGCCAGCAGTTACGGGCAGATCAACGAGCAGTACTTC. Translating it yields CASSYGQINEQYF.